The following is a T cell receptor beta chain sequence with its context. With 60 Vbeta and 13 Jbeta primers, the PCR was carried out. Assay: immunoSEQ multiplex PCR; the TCRdb copy retains only in-frame clones and omits some. The sample carries about 110,000 clones, roughly two thirds recorded once. This record belongs to a study of cytomegalovirus exposure and HLA in healthy donors. The sample was PBMCs. This TCR came from a man between 25 and 39 years old in good health and CMV-seronegative.

The CDR3: CASSPRQGGMNTEAFF. Here the CDR3 DNA reads TGTGCCAGCAGCCCGCGACAGGGGGGGATGAACACTGAAGCTTTCTTT. This chain links TRBV7-6 with TRBJ1-1, with 9 bases aligning to TRBD1. Germline V gene sequence: CDR1 SGHVS, CDR2 FNYEAQ. The trim removed 5 bases at V and 0 bases at J, leaving 7 bases unmatched. The CDR3 is 16 residues long.